This TCR beta chain is from a study of control samples from healthy donors and cancer patients. Assay used: immunoSEQ multiplex PCR; TCRdb lists only in-frame clones, some missing. The table has about 130,000 clones, roughly 91% seen once; the top ten hold around 6.9%. In germline, CDR1 is SSHAT, CDR2 FNYEAQ (reference sequence). The CDR3 sequence is 15 residues long. Trimming stripped 4 bases from V and 1 base from J, with 13 bases between. The gene calls are TRBV7-7 and TRBJ2-5; D is perhaps TRBD1 (6 bases). This TCR derives from a man in his forties or fifties with head and neck cancer. The specimen sequenced was PBMCs. The CDR3 loop is CASSSGRGGQETQYF. The CDR3 region has the DNA TGTGCCAGCAGCTCGGGCAGGGGTGGCCAAGAGACCCAGTACTTC.